These 20 T cell receptor beta chains were sequenced from one sample in a study of T cells in Graves' hyperthyroidism and ophthalmopathy. TCR beta CDR3 region amplification was performed from RNA transcripts. The HTBI primer set was used in a first-round RT-PCR of the TCR CDR3. A single record per CDR3 protein comes from TCRdb applying MiXCR to the multiplex PCR reads. Here the sample spans about 350,000 distinct CDR3 sequences, roughly 13% being singletons. Sequences were obtained from blood. The receptor set was obtained from a woman in her twenties or thirties with Graves' hyperthyroidism.

This clonotype has a handful of counts. The chain combines TRBV18 with TRBJ1-3, with D uncertain. V lost 2 bases to trimming and J lost 0 bases, with 5 bases between them. The length of the CDR3 is 14 residues. Germline V lookup: CDR1 KGHSH, CDR2 LQKENI. The CDR3 nucleotides are TGTGCCAGCTCACCAAACGACTCTGGAAACACCATATATTTT. This translates into CASSPNDSGNTIYF.

This clonotype was found a few times. The chain has TRBV7-9 and TRBJ1-5; 7 nucleotides align to TRBD1. CDR3 length equals 15 residues. CDR1 and CDR2 from the germline V gene are SEHNR and FQNEAQ (reference sequence). The J segment lost 11 bases and the V segment lost 3 bases, leaving 13 bases of the junction unmatched. Written as DNA, the CDR3 is TGTGCCAGCAGCTTGACAGGGTCAGGGACAGCGACCCAGCATTTT. This translates into CASSLTGSGTATQHF.

A few counts support this clonotype. The chain recombines TRBV11-2 with TRBJ2-5; TRBD1 might be the D (6 bases). CDR1 is SGHAT and CDR2 is FQNNGV in the germline V gene. This CDR3 is built from 16 residues. V was clipped by 2 bases and J by 4 bases, with 17 bases between them. DNA for the CDR3: TGTGCCAGCAGCTTAACGTTGAGGGAAGGGGGAGAGACCCAGTACTTC. This encodes CASSLTLREGGETQYF.

This chain links TRBV20-1 with TRBJ1-2; D possibly corresponds to TRBD1 (5 bases). V lost 0 bases to trimming and J lost 13 bases, with 18 bases between them. The germline V gene encodes CDR1 DFQATT and CDR2 SNEGSKA (reference sequence). The CDR3 extends over 13 amino acids. The DNA of the CDR3 is TGCAGTGCTAGAGATCTAGGCTGGGACCAGGGCACCTTC. This encodes CSARDLGWDQGTF.

This rearrangement joins TRBV7-9 to TRBJ2-1; 8 bases fit TRBD2. This CDR3 is 15 amino acids long. V lost 3 bases and J lost 5; bases outside the gene matches: 6. The germline V gene has CDR1 SEHNR and CDR2 FQNEAQ (reference sequence). DNA of the CDR3: TGTGCCAGCAGCTTTACAGCGGGAGACCACAATGAGCAGTTCTTC. Protein sequence: CASSFTAGDHNEQFF.

This clonotype was picked up many times. This chain connects TRBV2 to TRBJ1-2, with unresolved D. V gave up 7 bases and J gave up 0 bases, with 3 bases separating them. Looked up from germline, CDR1 is SNHLY and CDR2 is FYNNEI. The CDR3 extends over 11 amino acids. The CDR3 reads CASNPNYGYTF. DNA for the CDR3: TGTGCCAGCAACCCTAACTATGGCTACACCTTC.

The sample holds a few counts of this clonotype. This chain links TRBV5-1 with TRBJ2-1; TRBD2 aligns across 9 bases. J gave up 6 bases and V 3 bases, and 19 bases lay outside the gene matches. Germline V gives CDR1 SGHRS, CDR2 YFSETQ. CDR3 size: 19 residues. The CDR3 here is CASSSGQGFLAGSPNEQFF. CDR3 nucleotides: TGCGCCAGCAGCTCCGGCCAGGGTTTTCTAGCGGGATCCCCCAATGAGCAGTTCTTC.

This clonotype was counted ten times or more. V usage is TRBV11-2 and J usage is TRBJ2-3, with 15 nucleotides matching TRBD2. V was pared by 1 base and J by 5 bases, with 10 bases of the junction left unmatched. Per germline, CDR1 SGHAT and CDR2 FQNNGV. The CDR3 has 19 residues. CDR3 amino acids: CASSLGRTSGRVSKDTQYF. The DNA for the CDR3 is TGTGCCAGCAGCTTAGGTCGGACTAGCGGGAGGGTATCCAAAGATACGCAGTATTTT. Drawing the rest from reference TRBV11-2 and TRBJ2-3, the complete variable domain is EAGVAQSPRYKIIEKRQSVAFWCNPISGHATLYWYQQILGQGPKLLIQFQNNGVVDDSQLPKDRFSAERLKGVDSTLKIQPAKLEDSAVYLCASSLGRTSGRVSKDTQYFGPGTRLTVL.

Note on this clonotype: A read error is possible here, since a much larger clone lies one base away. V and J are TRBV28 and TRBJ2-3; no clear D. This CDR3 comprises 14 residues. V lost 7 bases and J lost 0, with 11 bases in between. CDR1 and CDR2 from the germline V gene are MDHEN and SYDVKM. The DNA of the CDR3 is TGTGCCAGCACGAAGAGCTACAGCACAGATACGCAGTATTTT. Translating it yields CASTKSYSTDTQYF.

This clonotype was picked up many times. In DNA, the CDR3 is TGCAGTGTGGAGGCCTACAATGAGCAGTTCTTC. The encoded protein is CSVEAYNEQFF. The rearrangement links TRBV20-1 to TRBJ2-1; the D gene is possibly TRBD2 (5 bases). The V gene's germline CDR1 is DFQATT and CDR2 SNEGSKA (reference sequence). Trimming removed 7 bases from V and 2 bases from J, with 6 bases in between. The CDR3 consists of 11 residues.

This clonotype turned up a few times. This sequence joins TRBV9 and TRBJ1-5; D not resolved. The CDR3 runs 11 residues. V gave up 9 bases and J gave up 6 bases, with 10 bases separating them. Germline CDR1 is SGDLS and CDR2 is YYNGEE. CDR3 bases: TGTGCCACCCCACCCCCTCAGCCCCAGCATTTT. Amino acids: CATPPPQPQHF.

This clonotype occurred many times. The chain uses TRBV11-3 and TRBJ1-5, with D hard to call. Trimming left V 5 bases short and J 4 bases short, with 18 bases between. The CDR3 length is 16 residues. Germline V lookup: CDR1 SGHNT, CDR2 YENEEA. DNA of the CDR3: TGTGCCAGCAGCGGTAGGGCGCCGGGCACTAATCAGCCCCAGCATTTT. Protein sequence: CASSGRAPGTNQPQHF.

V usage is TRBV20-1 and J usage is TRBJ2-1, with 9 bases lining up with TRBD2. This CDR3 has 12 amino acids. Germline V gene sequence: CDR1 DFQATT, CDR2 SNEGSKA (reference sequence). Germline trimming cut 3 bases from V and 8 bases from J; bases unmatched to any gene: 2. CDR3 in DNA: TGCAGTGCTAGGTGGACTAGCGATGAGCAGTTCTTC. It encodes CSARWTSDEQFF.

This clonotype was counted at least ten times. The CDR3 nucleotides read TGTGCCAGCAGTTTTGGCCCCCCCACAGATACGCAGTATTTT. Translation gives CASSFGPPTDTQYF. The gene calls are TRBV28 and TRBJ2-3; D uncertain. Germline values: CDR1 MDHEN, CDR2 SYDVKM. Deletions cut 3 bases from V and 2 bases from J, with 9 bases between. This CDR3 is 14 amino acids long.

J is TRBJ2-7 and V is TRBV4-1; 7 nucleotides match TRBD1. J lost 7 bases, V lost 0 bases, and 12 bases had no gene match. CDR1 MGHRA and CDR2 YSYEKL come from the germline V gene. The CDR3 sequence is 16 residues long. CDR3 in amino acids: CASSQDRAINRGEQYF. In nucleotides, the CDR3 is TGCGCCAGCAGCCAAGATCGAGCCATTAACAGGGGTGAGCAGTACTTC.

This clonotype was seen at least ten times. V and J are TRBV2 and TRBJ2-1; D assignment may be TRBD1 or TRBD2 (5 bases each). In germline, CDR1 is SNHLY, CDR2 FYNNEI. The V gene lost 7 bases and the J gene lost 0 bases, with 13 bases spanning the gap. CDR3 length: 15 amino acids. This CDR3 reads CASIPGGTSYNEQFF. DNA for the CDR3: TGTGCCAGCATCCCCGGTGGGACCTCCTACAATGAGCAGTTCTTC.

Ten or more counts support this clonotype. The chain couples TRBV20-1 to TRBJ2-5; perhaps D is TRBD1 or TRBD2 (5 bases each). The V end was cut by 6 bases, the J end by 7 bases, with 18 bases between. Germline V gene sequence: CDR1 DFQATT, CDR2 SNEGSKA (reference sequence). The length of the CDR3 is 13 residues. The CDR3 DNA sequence: TGCAGTGCGGGGGAATGGGGGTATGGGACCCAGTACTTC. It translates to CSAGEWGYGTQYF.

The table lists this clonotype with many counts. The genes are TRBV20-1 and TRBJ2-3; unclear D gene. The CDR3 sequence is 13 residues long. The ends were cut back, 5 bases at V and 4 bases at J, with 13 bases in the middle. Germline assignment: CDR1 DFQATT and CDR2 SNEGSKA (reference sequence). CDR3 in DNA: TGCAGTGCTCGCCCATACTTCGCAGATACGCAGTATTTT. This codes for CSARPYFADTQYF.

The V call is TRBV5-4, the J call TRBJ2-1, with a tentative D call TRBD2 (7 bases). This CDR3 has 15 residues. V dropped 4 bases and J dropped 7 bases, with 18 bases sitting between them. The germline gives CDR1 SGHNT, CDR2 YYREEE (reference sequence). The chain's CDR3 is CASSPRGGRGNEQFF. The DNA of the CDR3 is TGTGCCAGCAGCCCCCGCGGGGGCCGGGGGAATGAGCAGTTCTTC.

This clonotype was detected ten times or more. This CDR3 reads CATRARGIAEAFF. The CDR3 bases are TGTGCCACTCGGGCGAGGGGGATTGCTGAAGCTTTCTTT. This rearrangement joins TRBV19 to TRBJ1-1, with D possibly matching TRBD1 (6 bases). Trimming removed 10 bases at V and 6 bases at J, with 18 bases between. Germline V CDR1 and CDR2: LNHDA, SQIVND (reference sequence). This CDR3 is 13 amino acids long.